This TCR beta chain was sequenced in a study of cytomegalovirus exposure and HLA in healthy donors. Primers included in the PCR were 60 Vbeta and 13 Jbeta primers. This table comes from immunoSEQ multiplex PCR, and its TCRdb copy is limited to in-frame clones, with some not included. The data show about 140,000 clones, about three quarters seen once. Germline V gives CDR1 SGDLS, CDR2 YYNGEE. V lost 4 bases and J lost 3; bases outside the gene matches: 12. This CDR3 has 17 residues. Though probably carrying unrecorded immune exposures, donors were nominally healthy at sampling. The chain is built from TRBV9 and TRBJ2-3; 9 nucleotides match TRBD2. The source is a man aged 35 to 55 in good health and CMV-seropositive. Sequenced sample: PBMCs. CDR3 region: CASSPRLAAHGTDTQYF. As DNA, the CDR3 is TGTGCCAGCAGCCCCCGACTAGCGGCACATGGGACAGATACGCAGTATTTT.